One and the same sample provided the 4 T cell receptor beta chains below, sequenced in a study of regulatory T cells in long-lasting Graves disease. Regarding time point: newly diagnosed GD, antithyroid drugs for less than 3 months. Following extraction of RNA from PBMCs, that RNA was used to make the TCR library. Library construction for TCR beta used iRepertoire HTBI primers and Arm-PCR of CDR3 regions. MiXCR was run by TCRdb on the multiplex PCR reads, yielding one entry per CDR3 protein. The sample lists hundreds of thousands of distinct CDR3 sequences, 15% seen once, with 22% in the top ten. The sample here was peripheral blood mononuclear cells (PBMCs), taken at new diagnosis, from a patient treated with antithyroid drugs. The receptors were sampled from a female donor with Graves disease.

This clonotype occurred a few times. CDR3 loop: CASSQTQGNTEAFF. The CDR3 nucleotides are TGTGCCAGCTCACAAACACAGGGGAACACTGAAGCTTTCTTT. The rearrangement joins TRBV18 to TRBJ1-1, with D tentatively TRBD1 (6 bases). Germline CDR1 reads KGHSH; CDR2 reads LQKENI. The CDR3 consists of 14 residues. Trimming pared 4 bases from V and 1 base from J, leaving 10 bases between.

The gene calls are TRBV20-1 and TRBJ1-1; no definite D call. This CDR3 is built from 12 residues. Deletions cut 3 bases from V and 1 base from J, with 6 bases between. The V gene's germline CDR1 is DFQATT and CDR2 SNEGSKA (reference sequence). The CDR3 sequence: CSASLSNTEAFF. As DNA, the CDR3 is TGCAGTGCTAGCCTATCGAACACTGAAGCTTTCTTT.

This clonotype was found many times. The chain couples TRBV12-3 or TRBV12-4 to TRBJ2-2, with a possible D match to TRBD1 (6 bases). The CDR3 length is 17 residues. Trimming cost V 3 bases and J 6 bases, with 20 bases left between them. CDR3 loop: CASSFYRAHVSPGELFF. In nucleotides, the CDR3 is TGTGCCAGCAGTTTTTACAGGGCCCATGTCTCCCCCGGGGAGCTGTTTTTT.

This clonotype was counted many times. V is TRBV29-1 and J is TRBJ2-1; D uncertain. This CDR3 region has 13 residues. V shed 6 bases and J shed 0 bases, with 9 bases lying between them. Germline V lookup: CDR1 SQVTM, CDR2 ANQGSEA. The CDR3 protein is CSVDASSYNEQFF. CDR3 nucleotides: TGCAGCGTGGACGCTAGCTCCTACAATGAGCAGTTCTTC.